This T cell receptor (beta chain) was found in a study of a mutant IDH1 vaccine in newly diagnosed glioma. Study background: Treated patients were approximately 60% male, about 40% female, mean age around 40 years. Receipt of radiotherapy, temozolomide, or both preceded the study, and most received both. Whole-study results and caveats: The authors found pseudoprogression apparently unrelated to changes in top peripheral T cell clonotypes. The study observed vaccine-induced immune responses in 90% to 95% of patients.

Assay: immunoSEQ multiplex PCR; the TCRdb copy retains only in-frame clones and omits some. The sample consists of about 37,000 clones, roughly 80% of them appearing once. As concerns this clone: Its antigen is undetermined.

The V end was cut by 4 bases, the J end by 0 bases, with 5 bases between. Germline assignment: CDR1 LNHDA and CDR2 SQIVND (reference sequence). The CDR3 covers 13 residues. Time point here: week 5, during vaccination. Each dose delivered 300 ug of mutant IDH1 20-mer peptide subcutaneously with imiquimod. V gene TRBV19 combines with J gene TRBJ2-3; D is ambiguous. Sequenced material: PBMCs, taken from a glioma patient whose treatment included an IDH1 peptide vaccine. The receptor was isolated from a man aged 25-40 years with glioma. The CDR3 loop is CASSKTSTDTQYF. CDR3 in DNA: TGTGCCAGTAGTAAAACCAGCACAGATACGCAGTATTTT.